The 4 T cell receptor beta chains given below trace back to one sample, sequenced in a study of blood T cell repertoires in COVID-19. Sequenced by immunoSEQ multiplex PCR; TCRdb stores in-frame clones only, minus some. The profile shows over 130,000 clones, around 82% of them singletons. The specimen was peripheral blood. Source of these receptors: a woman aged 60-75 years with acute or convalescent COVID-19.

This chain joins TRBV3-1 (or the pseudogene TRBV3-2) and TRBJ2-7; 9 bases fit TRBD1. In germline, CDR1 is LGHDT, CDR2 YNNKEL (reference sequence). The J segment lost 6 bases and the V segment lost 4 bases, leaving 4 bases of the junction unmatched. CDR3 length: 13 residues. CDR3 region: CASSRGTGLEQYF. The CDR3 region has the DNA TGTGCCAGCAGCCGGGGGACAGGGCTCGAGCAGTACTTC.

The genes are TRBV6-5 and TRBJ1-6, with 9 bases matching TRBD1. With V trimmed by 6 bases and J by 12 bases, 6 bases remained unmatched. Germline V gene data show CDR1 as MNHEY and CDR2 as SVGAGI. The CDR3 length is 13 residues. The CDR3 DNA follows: TGTGCCAGCAGGGGGACAGGGTCGGTACCCCTCCACTTT. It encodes CASRGTGSVPLHF.

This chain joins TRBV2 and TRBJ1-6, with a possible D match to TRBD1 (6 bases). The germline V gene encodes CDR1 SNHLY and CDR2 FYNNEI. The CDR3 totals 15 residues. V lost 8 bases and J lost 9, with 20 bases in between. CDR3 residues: CASFPGRGRGSPLHF. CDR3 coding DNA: TGTGCCAGCTTCCCCGGGAGGGGCAGGGGTTCACCCCTCCACTTT.

Here the CDR3 reads CASSQDRSPLHF. The CDR3 nucleotides read TGCGCCAGCAGCCAAGATCGTTCACCCCTCCACTTT. V and J are TRBV4-1 and TRBJ1-6; D gene ambiguous. The V gene's germline CDR1 is MGHRA and CDR2 YSYEKL. Between the trimmed V and J ends, which lost 0 bases and 9 bases, there was a span of 3 bases. The CDR3 loop spans 12 amino acids.